This TCR beta chain comes out of a study of cytomegalovirus exposure and HLA in healthy donors. PCR was performed using 60 Vbeta and 13 Jbeta primers. Produced via immunoSEQ multiplex PCR; TCRdb's table is partial and in-frame only. Of a few hundred thousand clones detected, about nine tenths appear once; the ten largest clones hold 1.7%. Overall study results and limits: Accurate prediction of HLA-A and HLA-B alleles (for most subjects) was reportedly achieved from TCR beta sequences.

About this clone: Its antigen is currently unknown.

Germline values: CDR1 SEHNR, CDR2 FQNEAQ (reference sequence). V was trimmed by 2 bases and J by 5 bases, leaving 6 bases between them. The CDR3 totals 12 residues. The chain employs TRBV7-9 and TRBJ1-1; D unresolved. This TCR came from a girl between 2 and 10 years old in good health and CMV-seronegative. The specimen sequenced was PBMCs. The CDR3 region has the DNA TGTGCCAGCAGCTTAACGGGGACTGAAGCTTTCTTT. The encoded protein is CASSLTGTEAFF.